These 17 T cell receptor beta chains share one sample of origin, sequenced in a study of blood T cells in healthy people across ages. A second PCR, run for about 7 to 11 cycles, used a sample-barcoded 5' primer plus a J-beta primer mix. TCRdb re-called the 5' RACE reads through MiXCR, storing one row per CDR3 protein. The data show over a million distinct CDR3 sequences, with about 23% seen just once and around 0.7% held by the top ten. These data also featured in a second study, about T cells of mothers and their children.

The source material was blood. These receptors were obtained from a girl between 2 and 10 years old in good health.

This clonotype was seen more than once but under ten times. The chain uses TRBV6-2 or TRBV6-3 and TRBJ1-4; possibly TRBD1 for D (5 bases). With 6 bases removed from V and 6 bases from J, the gap between germline ends came to 14 bases. The CDR3 spans 14 residues. Germline V gene lookup returns CDR1 MNHEY and CDR2 SVGEGT. The CDR3 nucleotides are TGTGCCAGCAGCACCCGGGACGGTCATGAAAAACTGTTTTTT. This encodes CASSTRDGHEKLFF.

This clonotype was detected only a few times. The chain links TRBV7-8 to TRBJ2-7; D unresolved. The V end lost 1 base, the J end lost 7 bases, and 8 bases lay between the germline ends. The CDR3 is 12 residues long. Germline V CDR1 and CDR2: SGHVS, FQNEAQ. This CDR3 reads CASSLDQIEQYF. The CDR3 bases are TGTGCCAGCAGCTTAGATCAAATTGAGCAGTACTTC.

This clonotype was observed a handful of times. The chain links TRBV6-1 to TRBJ1-1; D is uncertain. V was pared by 7 bases and J by 4 bases, with 7 bases between. This CDR3 is built from 11 residues. Looked up from germline, CDR1 is MNHNS and CDR2 is SASEGT. DNA for the CDR3: TGTGCCAGCACGGTCTTCACTGAAGCTTTCTTT. As protein: CASTVFTEAFF.

The gene calls are TRBV7-9 and TRBJ2-3; TRBD2 aligns across 9 bases. The CDR3 covers 16 residues. V trimming: 5 bases; J trimming: 1 base; junction bases outside the gene matches: 7. Looked up from germline, CDR1 is SEHNR and CDR2 is FQNEAQ (reference sequence). CDR3 region: CASSPSSGIGTDTQYF. CDR3 bases: TGTGCCAGCAGCCCCTCTAGCGGGATTGGCACAGATACGCAGTATTTT.

This clonotype was seen a few times. This chain connects TRBV15 to TRBJ2-7; 11 nucleotides align to TRBD1. The CDR3 consists of 16 residues. Per germline, CDR1 LNHNV and CDR2 YYDKDF (reference sequence). The ends lost 5 bases at V and 2 bases at J; junction bases unmatched: 8. The CDR3 nucleotides read TGTGCCACCAGCGGGTCGGGACAGGGGGTCCCCTACGAGCAGTACTTC. Its translation is CATSGSGQGVPYEQYF.

This clonotype was detected a few times. This chain uses TRBV6-1 with TRBJ2-5; 12 bases line up with TRBD2. Germline V gene lookup returns CDR1 MNHNS and CDR2 SASEGT. J gave up 7 bases and V 6 bases, and 27 bases lay outside the gene matches. The CDR3 covers 21 residues. The CDR3 DNA sequence: TGTGCCAGCAGGTCCAGCCCGGGTACTAGCGGGAGGCCGGGCGGTCTGGTGACCCAGTACTTC. This encodes CASRSSPGTSGRPGGLVTQYF.

This chain uses TRBV20-1 with TRBJ2-3; D is ambiguous. V was clipped by 3 bases and J by 0 bases, with 7 bases between them. There are 13 residues in the CDR3. The V gene's germline CDR1 is DFQATT and CDR2 SNEGSKA (reference sequence). The CDR3 region is CSARFISTDTQYF. The CDR3, as DNA: TGCAGTGCTAGGTTCATTAGCACAGATACGCAGTATTTT.

The V and J genes are TRBV14 and TRBJ2-6, with D tentatively TRBD2 (5 bases). This CDR3 is 14 amino acids long. Between the trimmed V and J ends, which lost 0 bases and 12 bases, there was a span of 12 bases. Germline V CDR1 and CDR2: SGHDN, FVKESK. CDR3: CASSQDLGSLVLTF. Here the CDR3 DNA reads TGTGCCAGCAGCCAAGATTTAGGGAGTCTCGTCCTGACTTTC.

This clonotype has more than one count but fewer than ten. CDR3 loop: CASSHPGQGVQETQYF. The CDR3 DNA follows: TGTGCCAGCAGCCACCCTGGACAGGGGGTCCAAGAGACCCAGTACTTC. This chain links TRBV14 with TRBJ2-5, with 10 nucleotides matching TRBD1. The length of the CDR3 is 16 residues. The V segment lost 3 bases and the J segment 1 base; nucleotides outside the gene matches: 5. The germline CDR1 and CDR2 sequences are SGHDN and FVKESK.

In this sample, this clonotype turned up a few times. This rearrangement joins TRBV12-3 or TRBV12-4 to TRBJ2-2; TRBD2 aligns across 7 bases. Germline trimming cut 5 bases from V and 7 bases from J; bases unmatched to any gene: 13. This CDR3 region has 16 residues. The CDR3 sequence is CASSGLAELYFGELFF. DNA of the CDR3: TGTGCCAGCAGTGGGCTAGCGGAGCTCTACTTCGGGGAGCTGTTTTTT.

The genes are TRBV15 and TRBJ2-5; 10 bases line up with TRBD1. Gene TRBJ2-1 matches the end of the DNA better, so the J call may be wrong. Germline values: CDR1 LNHNV, CDR2 YYDKDF (reference sequence). CDR3 length equals 14 residues. The CDR3 reads CATSSRDRGLQQFF. CDR3 DNA sequence: TGTGCCACCAGCAGCCGGGACAGGGGTCTTCAGCAGTTCTTC.

The rearrangement links TRBV1 to TRBJ1-2; no DNA check was done on the table's D call, TRBD1. TRBV1 is a recognized pseudogene. This CDR3 is built from 19 residues. CDR3 bases: TGCACCAGCAGCCTCTTCCGGGACCGAGCTAACAGCACAATCTATGGCTACACCTTC. Amino acids: CTSSLFRDRANSTIYGYTF.

The rearrangement links TRBV6-5 to TRBJ2-7; D is unresolved. V was clipped by 0 bases and J by 4 bases, with 10 bases between them. The CDR3 is made up of 14 amino acids. The germline V gene encodes CDR1 MNHEY and CDR2 SVGAGI. The CDR3 loop reads CASSYSAEAYEQYF. Written as DNA, the CDR3 is TGTGCCAGCAGTTACTCTGCGGAAGCTTACGAGCAGTACTTC.

The chain uses TRBV6-1 and TRBJ2-7; TRBD2 matches 13 bases. The CDR3 contains 14 residues. With V trimmed by 8 bases and J by 12 bases, 13 bases remained unmatched. The germline gives CDR1 MNHNS, CDR2 SASEGT. The CDR3 sequence: CASGPMGLAGSGYF. As DNA, the CDR3 is TGTGCCAGCGGCCCGATGGGACTAGCGGGATCGGGGTACTTC.

The chain is built from TRBV25-1 and TRBJ1-1; TRBD1 agrees at 11 bases. The CDR3 sequence is 14 residues long. The germline CDR1 and CDR2 sequences are MGHDK and SYGVNS. V shed 11 bases and J 5 bases; nucleotides not matched to a gene: 10. DNA for the CDR3: TGTGCCGCGACCCGGACAGGGGGCGATACTGAAGCTTTCTTT. Translating it yields CAATRTGGDTEAFF.

In its sample, this clonotype was seen a few times. The chain recombines TRBV13 with TRBJ2-7; either TRBD1 or TRBD2 may supply D (5 bases each). The germline gives CDR1 PRHDT, CDR2 FYEKMQ (reference sequence). Deletions cut 3 bases from V and 2 bases from J, with 8 bases between. The CDR3 has 13 residues. CDR3 residues: CASSFRDAYEQYF. CDR3 in DNA: TGTGCCAGCAGCTTCCGGGACGCCTACGAGCAGTACTTC.

The chain recombines TRBV4-1 with TRBJ2-1; possible D gene TRBD1, 5 bases. The CDR3 length is 15 residues. CDR1 is MGHRA, CDR2 YSYEKL, per germline. Trimming left V 4 bases short and J 0 bases short, with 10 bases between. The CDR3 reads CASSLTVSSYNEQFF. The CDR3 DNA is TGCGCCAGCAGCCTGACAGTATCCTCCTACAATGAGCAGTTCTTC.